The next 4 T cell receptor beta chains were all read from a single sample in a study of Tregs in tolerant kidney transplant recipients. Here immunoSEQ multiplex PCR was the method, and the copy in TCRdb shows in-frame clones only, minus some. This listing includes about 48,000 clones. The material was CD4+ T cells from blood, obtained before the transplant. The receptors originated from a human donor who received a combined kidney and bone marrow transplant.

Partial CDR3 DNA: TGTGCCAGCAGCTACGGACTAGCGGGAGGAGGGAATGAG. It specifies CASSYGLAGGGNE. The full CDR3 sequence reads CASSYGLAGGGNEQFF. The chain employs TRBV7-3 and TRBJ2-1, with 14 bases matching TRBD2. Read data end 3 residues before the CDR3 end; the end is taken from the germline J gene. CDR3 length equals 16 residues. Unmatched junction bases numbered 6, after V lost 4 bases and J lost 7 bases. Germline CDR1 is SGHTA and CDR2 is FQGTGA. The full variable domain, in which reference TRBV7-3 and TRBJ2-1 provide the parts outside the CDR3, is GAGVSQTPSNKVTEKGKYVELRCDPISGHTALYWYRQSLGQGPEFLIYFQGTGAADDSGLPNDRFFAVRPEGSVSTLKIQRTERGDSAVYLCASSYGLAGGGNEQFFGPGTRLTVL.

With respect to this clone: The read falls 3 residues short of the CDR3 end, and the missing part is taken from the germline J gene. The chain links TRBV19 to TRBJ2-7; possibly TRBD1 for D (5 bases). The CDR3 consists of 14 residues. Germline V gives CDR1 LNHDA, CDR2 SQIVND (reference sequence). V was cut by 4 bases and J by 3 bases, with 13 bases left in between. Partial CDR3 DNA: TGTGCCAGTAGTAGGGCAGGGCAACTCTACGAG. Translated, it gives CASSRAGQLYE. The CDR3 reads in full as CASSRAGQLYEQYF.

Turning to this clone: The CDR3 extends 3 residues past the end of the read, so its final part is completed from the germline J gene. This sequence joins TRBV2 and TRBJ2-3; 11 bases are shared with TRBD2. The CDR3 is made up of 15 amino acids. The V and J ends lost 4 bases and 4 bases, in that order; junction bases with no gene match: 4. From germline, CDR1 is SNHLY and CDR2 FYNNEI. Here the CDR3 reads CASSGLAGGSDTQYF. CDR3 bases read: TGTGCCAGCAGTGGTCTAGCGGGAGGATCAGATACG.

The CDR3 spells CSARPRAGNTIYF. CDR3 bases read: TGCAGTGCTAGGCCCAGGGCTGGAAACACC. This chain links TRBV20-1 with TRBJ1-3; D possibly corresponds to TRBD1 (5 bases). The DNA ends 3 residues before the CDR3 does, and the rest of the CDR3 is filled in from the germline J gene. V lost 3 bases and J lost 2, with 8 bases in between. The CDR3 covers 13 residues. Per germline, CDR1 DFQATT and CDR2 SNEGSKA (reference sequence).